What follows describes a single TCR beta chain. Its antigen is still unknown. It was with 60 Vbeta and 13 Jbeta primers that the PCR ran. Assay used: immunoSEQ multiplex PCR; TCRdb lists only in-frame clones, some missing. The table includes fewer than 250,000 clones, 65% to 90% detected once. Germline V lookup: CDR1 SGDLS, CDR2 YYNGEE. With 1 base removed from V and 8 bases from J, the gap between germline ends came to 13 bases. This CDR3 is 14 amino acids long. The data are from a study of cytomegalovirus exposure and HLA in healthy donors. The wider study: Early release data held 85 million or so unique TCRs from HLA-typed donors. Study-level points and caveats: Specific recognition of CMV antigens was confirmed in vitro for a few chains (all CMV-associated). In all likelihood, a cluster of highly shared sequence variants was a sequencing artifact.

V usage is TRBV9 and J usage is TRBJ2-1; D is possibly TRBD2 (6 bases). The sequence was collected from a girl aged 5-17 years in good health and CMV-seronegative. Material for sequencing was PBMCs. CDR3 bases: TGTGCCAGCAGCGTACAGTGGGGGGTCCATGAGCAGTTCTTC. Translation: CASSVQWGVHEQFF. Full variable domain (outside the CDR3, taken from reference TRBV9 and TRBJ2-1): DSGVTQTPKHLITATGQRVTLRCSPRSGDLSVYWYQQSLDQGLQFLIQYYNGEERAKGNILERFSAQQFPDLHSELNLSSLELGDSALYFCASSVQWGVHEQFFGPGTRLTVL.